This TCR beta chain was identified in a study of glioma-infiltrating T cells after dendritic cell vaccination. Sequencing was performed with immunoSEQ multiplex PCR; in TCRdb, only in-frame clones are kept and a portion is missing. This sample has approximately 99,000 clones; 80% occur once, and the top ten carry about 5.7%. In regard to this clone: Its antigen remains unknown.

Regarding the study as a whole: Few patients contributed both blood and tumor specimens.

Time point indicated: after dendritic cell vaccination, including at tumor progression/relapse. The sample was blood, taken after dendritic cell vaccination. The TCR comes from a human donor with glioblastoma.

The CDR3 DNA sequence: TGTGCCAGCAAGGGCGGGCGCGGGAATTCACCCCTCCACTTT. Protein: CASKGGRGNSPLHF. The chain uses TRBV25-1 and TRBJ1-6; D is ambiguous. Germline V gene sequence: CDR1 MGHDK, CDR2 SYGVNS. This CDR3 has 14 residues. V lost 7 bases, J lost 7 bases, and 14 bases lay in between.